The sample holds many counts of the clone carrying this T cell receptor (beta chain). This specimen comes from a study of T cells in Graves' hyperthyroidism and ophthalmopathy. V trimming: 10 bases; J trimming: 3 bases; junction bases outside the gene matches: 4. The germline V gene encodes CDR1 ENHRY and CDR2 SYGVKD. The CDR3 sequence is 13 residues long. Amplification of TCR beta CDR3 regions was performed using RNA transcripts as template. Initially, a first-round RT-PCR of the TCR CDR3 employed the HTBI primer set. TCRdb reprocessed the multiplex PCR reads with MiXCR, giving one entry per CDR3 protein. The table has 280,000 or so distinct CDR3 sequences, 25% to 30% seen once.

The receptor's source is a man aged 40-55 years with Graves' hyperthyroidism that later progressed to Graves' ophthalmopathy. The genes are TRBV10-3 and TRBJ2-5; TRBD1 aligns across 11 bases. The sample was blood. The CDR3 DNA reads as TGTGCCACCTGGACAGGGGGCAAAGAGACCCAGTACTTC. This sequence encodes CATWTGGKETQYF.